This TCR beta chain emerged from a study of post-analysis software for immune sequencing data. Turning to the study itself: Courses of disease covered relapsing-remitting, secondary progressive and progressive-relapsing multiple sclerosis. Findings and limits, study-wide: Comparison with controls showed significantly lower normalized Chao1 diversity in multiple sclerosis patients. The F measure placed samples prepared in the same batch into strongly shared clusters. Five TRBV segments, including TRBV5-6, TRBV5-1 and TRBV20-1, were more frequent in patients than controls.

Unique molecular identifiers were carried by the TCR beta cDNA libraries. MiXCR, run by TCRdb on the PCR reads, gives a single entry per CDR3 protein. This repertoire shows about 810,000 distinct CDR3 sequences, around 53% found once; its top ten account for approximately 4.5%. Concerning this clonotype itself: Its target is unknown.

The germline V gene encodes CDR1 SGHDN and CDR2 FVKESK. V was clipped by 0 bases and J by 1 base, with 7 bases between them. The CDR3 contains 14 residues. This sequence joins TRBV14 and TRBJ2-7; D is unclear. Material for sequencing was blood. This sequence originates from a girl between 5 and 17 years old with multiple sclerosis. The CDR3 region has the DNA TGTGCCAGCAGCCAAGATATAGGTTCCTACGAGCAGTACTTC. Its translation: CASSQDIGSYEQYF.